This TCR beta chain was sequenced in a study of OX40 agonist ivuxolimab in advanced cancers. At the level of the whole study: Ivuxolimab was a fully human IgG2 agonistic monoclonal antibody targeting the costimulatory receptor OX40 (CD134). Intravenous ivuxolimab was administered to patients every 2 weeks at six dose levels: 0.01, 0.1, 0.3, 1.5, 3 and 10 mg/kg. Of the 50 to 55 dose-escalation patients, hepatocellular carcinoma was present in some 19, melanoma in around 15, renal cell carcinoma in 9 and head and neck cancer in 9. The dose-escalation cohort was approximately 83% male with a mean age of approximately 60 years, ranging from 23 to 79. Patients were allowed to have had prior anti-PD-1, anti-PD-L1 or anti-CTLA-4 therapy, and 30% to 40% of the dose-escalation patients had been treated with checkpoint inhibitors. Partial responses were achieved by three dose-escalation patients, of whom one had hepatocellular carcinoma and two had cutaneous melanoma. Peripheral TCRbeta sequencing aimed to test whether ivuxolimab altered TCR sequence diversity and caused clonal T-cell expansion. The paper reports the monotherapy dose-escalation portion (N of about 56 patients) of the phase I ivuxolimab trial. Summary of the overall study and its limitations: Clonal expansion of both CD4+ and CD8+ blood T cells was observed from baseline to week 6 at doses 0.1 to 3.0 mg/kg. In the 0.1-3.0 mg/kg groups, partial responders were among the patients with the lowest normalized peripheral clonal expansion, particularly in CD8+ T cells. Low levels of normalized T-cell clonal expansion were also seen in some nonresponding patients. Antigen specificity was not determined for the clonally expanded peripheral T cells. After ivuxolimab, CD8+ T cells had more expanded clones than CD4+ T cells on average.

Patients with a history of autoimmune disease or receiving systemic immunosuppression were excluded from the trial. Peripheral blood for TCR sequencing was collected from all dose cohorts at baseline, on cycle 4 day 1, and on cycle 7 day 1. The samples were drawn from a first-in-human, open-label, multicenter phase I dose-escalation trial of ivuxolimab. Adults with locally advanced or metastatic melanoma, renal cell carcinoma, hepatocellular carcinoma or head and neck squamous cell carcinoma were enrolled in the trial. Before TCR sequencing, CD4+ T cells and CD8+ T cells from peripheral blood were sorted into separate populations. This clone qualifies as medium-sized (0.01 to 0.1%). Its antigen remains unidentified. Base qualities are not provided; no much larger clone lies one nucleotide away. Genomic DNA was isolated from the sorted cells so that the TCRbeta CDR3 region could be sequenced. The immunoSEQ Assay was used to sequence the TCRbeta CDR3 regions. Here the immuneACCESS table is served through TCRdb, limited to in-frame sequences with V and J called. Missing clones are a known gap in these copies; in checked studies unresolved V genes cover under half, and the rest lacks a known reason. The sample contains roughly 13,000 clones, 70% to 80% of them found a single time. Approximately 15% of the sample is in the top ten clones.

A distance of 10 bases separates the germline ends of V and J, which lose 0 bases and 1 base respectively. The CDR3 spans 15 residues, from the cysteine through the phenylalanine. Left in the record is the CDR3 DNA by itself, 45 bases read in frame from the first base. The germline V gene (reference sequence) provides CDR1 SGHNT and CDR2 YYREEE. The chain was built from TRBV5-4 and TRBJ1-2; the D gene remains uncertain. The sequence derives from an adult with an advanced solid tumor such as melanoma, head and neck, liver or kidney cancer. Sequences were derived from CD4+ or CD8+ T cells sorted from blood, sampled in a trial of the OX40 agonist ivuxolimab. The DNA sequence reads TGTGCCAGCAGCTTGGGGGTCCGGGGTAACTATGGCTACACCTTC. It is translated as CASSLGVRGNYGYTF.